This TCR beta chain was captured in a study of T cell repertoires in cytomegalovirus infection. The wider study: An indication of both CMV infection and matching HLA type came from public TCR beta signatures.

One entry per CDR3 protein, called by TCRdb with MiXCR from the reads. The repertoire consists of about 240,000 distinct CDR3 sequences, with about 12% occurring once and the leading ten covering roughly 1.7%. As for this clonotype: As yet, its antigen is unknown.

Study-wide results and limits: Summed frequency of public TCR beta families distinguished CMV carriers with the relevant HLA. Clonotype analysis showed dominance of the ex vivo response by HLA-C-restricted CMV-specific TCR beta clonotypes.

Trimming cost V 6 bases and J 8 bases; bases outside gene matches: 7. Germline V lookup: CDR1 SQVTM, CDR2 ANQGSEA. The CDR3 has 13 amino acids. The receptor was derived from a human donor in good health (CMV status not recorded). Some clones in this sample may be carry-over from other donors' samples. The sample consisted of PBMCs. J is TRBJ2-1 and V is TRBV29-1; 10 nucleotides match TRBD2. The CDR3 loop is CSVEREGGYEQFF. DNA for the CDR3: TGCAGCGTGGAGCGGGAGGGCGGGTATGAGCAGTTCTTC.